The T cell receptor beta chain described here comes from a study of shared clonotypes between healthy human individuals. This clone was detected once. Genomic DNA of every subset was divided equally among multiple immunoSEQ plates. Assay: immunoSEQ multiplex PCR; the TCRdb copy retains only in-frame clones and omits some. The sample comprises approximately 1.5 million clones, around 98.5% of which are singletons, and 0.36% rests with the top ten. The CDR3 is made up of 14 amino acids. The germline V gene has CDR1 MGHDK and CDR2 SYGVNS. V was pared by 6 bases and J by 2 bases, with 14 bases between. This chain connects TRBV25-1 to TRBJ2-7, with a weak D call TRBD1 (6 bases). The clonotype was recovered from a man aged 25 to 40 in good health. Specimen: naive CD4+ T cells sorted from blood. Noted subset: CD45RA+ positively selected. The DNA of the CDR3 is TGTGCCAGCAGCCCTACAGGGCTTCCCTACGAGCAGTACTTC. Translation: CASSPTGLPYEQYF.